One sample yielded the 21 T cell receptor beta chains listed below, sequenced in a study of cytomegalovirus exposure and HLA in healthy donors. Primers: 60 Vbeta forward and 13 Jbeta reverse. Repertoires were generated with immunoSEQ multiplex PCR, while TCRdb's copy carries only in-frame clones and drops some. The sample carries 200,000 to 250,000 clones, around four fifths recorded once. The sample consisted of PBMCs. The receptors stem from a woman aged 55-69 years in good health and CMV-seropositive.

The chain is built from TRBV10-1 and TRBJ2-3; 9 bases match TRBD2. The V segment lost 3 bases and the J segment 3 bases; nucleotides outside the gene matches: 10. CDR1 is WNHNN, CDR2 SYGVQD, per germline (reference sequence). CDR3 length: 17 amino acids. CDR3 nucleotides: TGCGCCAGCAGTGAAACCGGGGGTAGCGGGAGTACAGATACGCAGTATTTT. Amino acid sequence: CASSETGGSGSTDTQYF.

CDR3: CAWTKGRHTDTQYF. Written as DNA, the CDR3 is TGTGCCTGGACCAAAGGGAGGCACACAGATACGCAGTATTTT. The gene calls are TRBV30 and TRBJ2-3; D perhaps matches TRBD2 (6 bases). Germline V gene sequence: CDR1 GTSNPN, CDR2 SVGIG (reference sequence). The V end was cut by 4 bases, the J end by 2 bases, with 13 bases between. The CDR3 totals 14 residues.

The rearrangement joins TRBV27 to TRBJ2-1; D unresolved. CDR1 and CDR2 from the germline V gene are MNHEY and SMNVEV (reference sequence). This CDR3 is built from 19 residues. The germline V and J ends were trimmed by 4 bases and 0 bases, with 22 bases remaining between them. CDR3 in amino acids: CASSSIQLLVQSSYNEQFF. CDR3 coding DNA: TGTGCCAGCAGTTCCATCCAGCTTCTAGTCCAGAGCTCCTACAATGAGCAGTTCTTC.

The J gene is TRBJ2-7, the V gene TRBV30, with D perhaps matching TRBD1 (6 bases). The length of the CDR3 is 13 residues. Germline V gene lookup returns CDR1 GTSNPN and CDR2 SVGIG (reference sequence). The V end was cut by 3 bases, the J end by 6 bases, with 15 bases between. The CDR3 region has the DNA TGTGCCTGGAGCAAAACAGGGTCAGTCGAGCAGTACTTC. Amino acid sequence: CAWSKTGSVEQYF. Full variable domain (missing parts from reference TRBV30 and TRBJ2-7): SQTIHQWPATLVQPVGSPLSLECTVEGTSNPNLYWYRQAAGRGLQLLFYSVGIGQISSEVPQNLSASRPQDRQFILSSKKLLLSDSGFYLCAWSKTGSVEQYFGPGTRLTVT.

This clone is a singleton in its sample. This sequence joins TRBV27 and TRBJ2-6; 7 nucleotides match TRBD1. J was trimmed by 1 base and V by 9 bases; bases with no gene match: 21. Germline CDR1 and CDR2: MNHEY and SMNVEV (reference sequence). The CDR3 spans 20 residues. CDR3 DNA: TGTGCCAGGCCCACCATCAGGAACCAAGGGGGCCAATCTGGGGCCAACGTCCTGACTTTC. Amino acid sequence: CARPTIRNQGGQSGANVLTF.

The genes are TRBV4-2 and TRBJ2-5; TRBD1 agrees at 9 bases. The germline V gene encodes CDR1 LGHNA and CDR2 YNFKEQ. V was pared by 4 bases and J by 5 bases, with 5 bases of the junction left unmatched. The CDR3 is 14 residues long. The CDR3 nucleotides read TGTGCCAGCAGCCGGACAGGGGTGAGGGAGACCCAGTACTTC. Amino acid sequence: CASSRTGVRETQYF.

As DNA, the CDR3 is TGCGCCAGCAGCTTGATGGGGGGGATTGGCGAAAAACTGTTTTTT. Amino acids: CASSLMGGIGEKLFF. The V gene is TRBV5-1, the J gene TRBJ1-4, with a possible D match to TRBD1 (5 bases). CDR1 is SGHRS, CDR2 YFSETQ, per germline. Trimming pared 1 base from V and 8 bases from J, leaving 15 bases between. The CDR3 has 15 amino acids.

The V gene is TRBV30, the J gene TRBJ2-1; 14 nucleotides align to TRBD2. V shed 2 bases and J 14 bases; nucleotides not matched to a gene: 5. Germline CDR1 GTSNPN, CDR2 SVGIG (reference sequence). The CDR3 is 13 residues long. The chain's CDR3 is CAWSQTSGGAEFF. For the CDR3, the DNA is TGTGCCTGGAGTCAGACTAGCGGGGGGGCCGAGTTCTTC.

The rearrangement uses TRBV6-1 and TRBJ1-4; 11 nucleotides agree with TRBD1. This CDR3 has 18 residues. The V gene's germline CDR1 is MNHNS and CDR2 SASEGT. Germline trimming cut 0 bases from V and 3 bases from J; bases unmatched to any gene: 6. The CDR3 DNA is TGTGCCAGCAGTGAAGCGCTCGGGGACAGGGGGGCTAATGAAAAACTGTTTTTT. It yields the protein CASSEALGDRGANEKLFF.

The rearrangement uses TRBV27 and TRBJ1-2; unclear D gene. Germline lookup yields CDR1 MNHEY and CDR2 SMNVEV (reference sequence). The CDR3 consists of 14 residues. V was pared by 5 bases and J by 4 bases, with 14 bases between. The CDR3 reads CASSPRGALYGYTF. In DNA, the CDR3 is TGTGCCAGCAGTCCCCGGGGAGCCCTCTATGGCTACACCTTC.

The chain recombines TRBV10-3 with TRBJ1-4, with D possibly being TRBD1 (6 bases). This CDR3 comprises 14 residues. Trimming removed 3 bases from V and 5 bases from J, with 10 bases in between. From germline, CDR1 is ENHRY and CDR2 SYGVKD. The chain's CDR3 is CAISDGGGNEKLFF. The CDR3 DNA is TGTGCCATCAGTGATGGGGGCGGGAATGAAAAACTGTTTTTT.

The V call is TRBV6-1, the J call TRBJ2-7, with a weak D call TRBD2 (6 bases). Looked up from germline, CDR1 is MNHNS and CDR2 is SASEGT. The CDR3 covers 17 residues. The germline V and J ends were trimmed by 6 bases and 2 bases, with 23 bases remaining between them. DNA for the CDR3: TGTGCCAGCAGCGAAACATCCTGGGGAGGTTCCCCCTACGAGCAGTACTTC. Residues: CASSETSWGGSPYEQYF.

This chain connects TRBV5-6 to TRBJ2-3, with a possible D match to TRBD2 (6 bases). CDR3 size: 15 residues. The germline V and J ends were trimmed by 2 bases and 3 bases, with 13 bases remaining between them. Germline V lookup: CDR1 SGHDT, CDR2 YYEEEE. CDR3 DNA: TGTGCCAGCAGCTTCAGGACGGCGGGGACAGATACGCAGTATTTT. This codes for CASSFRTAGTDTQYF.

This clone appeared once. The chain uses TRBV19 and TRBJ1-1; 7 bases fit TRBD1. The ends lost 5 bases at V and 5 bases at J; junction bases unmatched: 5. Per the germline V gene, CDR1 is LNHDA and CDR2 is SQIVND (reference sequence). There are 13 residues in the CDR3. The CDR3 DNA is TGTGCCAGTAGTCTAGGACAGGCAACTGAAGCTTTCTTT. Amino acid sequence: CASSLGQATEAFF.

This chain connects TRBV5-8 to TRBJ1-5, with 8 nucleotides matching TRBD1. The CDR3 loop spans 17 amino acids. From germline, CDR1 is SGHTS and CDR2 YDEGEE. J was trimmed by 2 bases and V by 5 bases; bases with no gene match: 12. CDR3 bases: TGTGCCAGCAGTCAAAACCAGGGGGCGATGGGCAATCAGCCCCAGCATTTT. Its translation: CASSQNQGAMGNQPQHF.

The J gene is TRBJ2-7, the V gene TRBV5-6; 7 bases agree with TRBD1. Germline V lookup: CDR1 SGHDT, CDR2 YYEEEE. Trimming took 0 bases from V and 2 from J; bases not matched to a gene: 5. The CDR3 is made up of 15 amino acids. The CDR3 nucleotides read TGTGCCAGCAGCTTGGGACTTACAGGGGCCTACGAGCAGTACTTC. Protein product: CASSLGLTGAYEQYF.

The chain links TRBV2 to TRBJ1-2; D perhaps matches TRBD1 (5 bases). The CDR3 covers 13 residues. Trimming pared 7 bases from V and 8 bases from J, leaving 17 bases between. Germline values: CDR1 SNHLY, CDR2 FYNNEI. The CDR3 DNA sequence: TGTGCCAGCACCCTATCGCCCGGGGGAGGCTACACCTTC. Amino acid sequence: CASTLSPGGGYTF.

This chain joins TRBV7-9 and TRBJ1-1, with D maybe TRBD1 (6 bases). V was trimmed by 5 bases and J by 8 bases, leaving 18 bases between them. Looked up from germline, CDR1 is SEHNR and CDR2 is FQNEAQ (reference sequence). The CDR3 covers 14 residues. DNA for the CDR3: TGTGCCAGCAGCATCCGGGACATGGGGACAGAAGCTTTCTTT. Protein: CASSIRDMGTEAFF. Together with reference TRBV7-9 and TRBJ1-1, the CDR3 gives the full variable domain: DTGVSQNPRHKITKRGQNVTFRCDPISEHNRLYWYRQTLGQGPEFLTYFQNEAQLEKSRLLSDRFSAERPKGSFSTLEIQRTEQGDSAMYLCASSIRDMGTEAFFGQGTRLTVV.

V is TRBV11-2 and J is TRBJ1-4; 10 bases fit TRBD1. Germline assignment: CDR1 SGHAT and CDR2 FQNNGV. Losses at the gene ends were 5 bases for V and 7 bases for J; bases not matched to a gene: 13. CDR3 size: 17 residues. The DNA for the CDR3 is TGTGCCAGCAGCCCCGAGACAGGGGGCGCCTGGAGTGAAAAACTGTTTTTT. It translates to CASSPETGGAWSEKLFF.

CDR3 sequence (DNA): TGCAGCGCCTACCCCCAGGGGTTGGCGAGCACTGAAGCTTTCTTT. As protein: CSAYPQGLASTEAFF. The chain joins TRBV29-1 to TRBJ1-1, with a possible D match to TRBD1 (6 bases). CDR1 is SQVTM and CDR2 is ANQGSEA in the germline V gene. The CDR3 loop spans 15 amino acids. V was trimmed by 7 bases and J by 4 bases, leaving 22 bases between them. Full variable domain (remainder filled in from reference TRBV29-1 and TRBJ1-1): SAVISQKPSRDICQRGTSLTIQCQVDSQVTMMFWYRQQPGQSLTLIATANQGSEATYESGFVIDKFPISRPNLTFSTLTVSNMSPEDSSIYLCSAYPQGLASTEAFFGQGTRLTVV.

The chain recombines TRBV7-2 with TRBJ2-5; 8 nucleotides match TRBD1. Germline V gives CDR1 SGHTA, CDR2 FQGNSA. The CDR3 runs 14 residues. The V segment lost 4 bases and the J segment 5 bases; nucleotides outside the gene matches: 6. CDR3 loop: CASSSDRVSETQYF. For the CDR3, the DNA is TGTGCCAGCAGCTCGGACAGGGTGTCGGAGACCCAGTACTTC.